This record looks at one T cell receptor (beta chain) sequence and its context. Its specificity is not known. The CDR3 consists of 15 residues. V lost 0 bases and J lost 6; bases outside the gene matches: 5. The germline V gene has CDR1 SEHNR and CDR2 FQNEAQ (reference sequence). This sample is part of a study of shared clonotypes between healthy human individuals. How the authors handled the data: In the immunoSEQ data, sequences were junction-only and lacked quality scores, so filtering differed. Clones were read by immunoSEQ multiplex PCR, and TCRdb kept only the in-frame ones, dropping some. The D gene and trimming were derived from the DNA, and the V and J assignments and clone size from that table. The sample lists 2,500,000 or so clones, 93% occurring once. Study results and caveats: Few donors limited the genetic and exposure-history diversity represented.

The J gene is TRBJ2-3, the V gene TRBV7-9; TRBD1 aligns across 8 bases. This sequence was found in a man younger than 30 in good health. Some clones in this sample may be carry-over from other donors' samples. The material sequenced was naive CD4+ T cells from PBMCs. The subset: CD45RA+ positively selected. Here the CDR3 reads CASSLATGVTDTQYF. In DNA form, the CDR3 reads TGTGCCAGCAGCTTAGCGACAGGGGTCACGGATACGCAGTATTTT.